This TCR beta chain derives from a study of cytomegalovirus exposure and HLA in healthy donors. Germline-derived CDR1 and CDR2 are SGHVS and FNYEAQ. Trimming cost V 5 bases and J 10 bases, with 14 bases left between them. This CDR3 has 13 amino acids. 13 Jbeta primers and 60 Vbeta primers were used for the PCR. Repertoires were generated with immunoSEQ multiplex PCR, while TCRdb's copy carries only in-frame clones and drops some. The table has 95,000 to 150,000 clones, 70% to 90% seen once. This sequence joins TRBV7-6 and TRBJ1-4; D unresolved. Sequenced input: PBMCs. The source of this sequence is a man between 18 and 29 years old in good health and CMV-seropositive. The CDR3 is CASSPVITGKLFF. In DNA form, the CDR3 reads TGTGCCAGCAGCCCCGTGATAACCGGAAAACTGTTTTTT.